The source of this T cell receptor beta chain is a study of patients and donors after allogeneic stem cell transplantation. V was pared by 6 bases and J by 1 base, with 8 bases of the junction left unmatched. This CDR3 has 15 amino acids. Germline CDR1 SGHTA, CDR2 FQGNSA. Each CDR3 protein is one row after TCRdb ran MiXCR on the RT-PCR reads. The sample has around 200,000 distinct CDR3 sequences; over 30% are singletons. This receptor was identified in a human donor who was either an allogeneic HSCT recipient or a stem cell or donor lymphocyte infusion donor (not recorded which). It is not recorded whose cells these are; they may come from a transplant donor. The sample was blood, either unsorted or a sorted T cell fraction (not recorded which). J is TRBJ1-2 and V is TRBV7-2; 7 bases are a match to TRBD1. The CDR3 is CASSKGQLINYGYTF. The CDR3 DNA reads as TGTGCCAGCAGTAAGGGACAGCTAATTAACTATGGCTACACCTTC.